This record looks at one TCR beta chain sequence and its context. Antigen: not known. The identical CDR3 is also encoded by other nucleotide sequences in the sample. This entry comes from a study of shared clonotypes between healthy human individuals. Study-wide background: A donor's plate count was three for CD4 naive and three for CD4 memory; CD8 naive had two and CD8 memory one.

Trimming cost V 3 bases and J 2 bases; bases outside gene matches: 4. The germline gives CDR1 MNHEY, CDR2 SMNVEV (reference sequence). There are 16 residues in the CDR3. Generated by immunoSEQ multiplex PCR, the TCRdb table keeps only in-frame clones and is missing some. Of millions of clones in the sample, about 92% were seen once. The naive CD8 fraction comprised CD45RO-negative cells positively selected for CCR7 and excluded terminally differentiated effector memory CD45RA+ cells. General study findings and limits: Of the naive CD4 clonotypes, around 5% were shared across several donors. Naive subsets usually exceeded memory subsets in estimated richness.

This sequence originates from a man aged 18 to 29 in good health. Some clones in this sample may be carry-over from other donors' samples. The gene calls are TRBV27 and TRBJ2-2; TRBD1 aligns across 9 bases. Sequenced input: naive CD8+ T cells from PBMCs. CDR3 DNA sequence: TGTGCCAGCAGTTTCTTGGGACAGGGAAACACCGGGGAGCTGTTTTTT. Encoded protein: CASSFLGQGNTGELFF.